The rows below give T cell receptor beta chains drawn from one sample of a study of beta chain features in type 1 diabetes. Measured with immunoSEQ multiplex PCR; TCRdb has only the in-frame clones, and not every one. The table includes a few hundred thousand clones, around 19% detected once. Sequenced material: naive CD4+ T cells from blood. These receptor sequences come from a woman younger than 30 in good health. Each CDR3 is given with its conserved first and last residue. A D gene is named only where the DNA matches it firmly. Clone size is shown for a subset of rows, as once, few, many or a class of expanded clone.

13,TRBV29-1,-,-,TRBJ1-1,CSLKQGPDTEAFF,TGCAGCTTAAAGCAGGGGCCAGACACTGAAGCTTTCTTT
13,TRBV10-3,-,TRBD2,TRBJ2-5,CAIRREPRETQYF,TGTGCCATCAGGCGGGAGCCCCGTGAGACCCAGTACTTC
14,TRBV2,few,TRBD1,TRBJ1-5,CASSRDRGNQPQHF,TGTGCCAGCAGTCGGGACAGGGGGAATCAGCCCCAGCATTTT
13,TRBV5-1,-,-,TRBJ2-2,CASALVSTGELFF,TGCGCCAGCGCCCTAGTTTCTACCGGGGAGCTGTTTTTT
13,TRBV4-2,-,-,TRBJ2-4,CASTFDRTNIQYF,TGTGCCAGCACCTTCGACAGAACGAACATTCAGTACTTC
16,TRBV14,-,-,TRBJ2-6,CASSPFTVSGANVLTF,TGTGCCAGCAGCCCTTTTACAGTTTCCGGGGCCAACGTCCTGACTTTC
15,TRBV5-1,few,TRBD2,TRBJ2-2,CASSEGLADTGELFF,TGCGCCAGCAGCGAAGGACTAGCGGACACCGGGGAGCTGTTTTTT
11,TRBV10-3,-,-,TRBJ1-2,CASGEGYGYTF,TGTGCCAGCGGAGAGGGCTATGGCTACACCTTC
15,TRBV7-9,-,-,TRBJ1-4,CASTLLSGVGEKLFF,TGTGCCAGCACCCTCCTTTCCGGGGTCGGTGAAAAACTGTTTTTT
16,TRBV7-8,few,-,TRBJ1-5,CASSFRRDTLNQPQHF,TGTGCCAGCAGCTTCCGCCGGGACACCCTCAATCAGCCCCAGCATTTT
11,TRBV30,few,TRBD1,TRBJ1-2,CAMDRNYGYTF,TGTGCGATGGACAGGAACTATGGCTACACCTTC
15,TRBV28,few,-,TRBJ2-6,CASSPPGSGANVLTF,TGTGCCAGCAGTCCACCAGGCTCTGGGGCCAACGTCCTGACTTTC
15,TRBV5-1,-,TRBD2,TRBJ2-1,CASSLEAGGGDEQFF,TGCGCCAGCAGCTTGGAGGCGGGAGGGGGGGATGAGCAGTTCTTC
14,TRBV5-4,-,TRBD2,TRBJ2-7,CASSSRTSSNEQYF,TGTGCCAGCAGCTCCAGGACTAGCTCCAACGAGCAGTACTTC
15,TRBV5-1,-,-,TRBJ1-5,CASSLSGISNQPQHF,TGCGCCAGCAGCTTGTCGGGGATTAGCAATCAGCCCCAGCATTTT
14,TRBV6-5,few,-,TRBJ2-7,CASSYSGQNYEQYF,TGTGCCAGCAGTTACTCGGGGCAGAATTACGAGCAGTACTTC